These T cell receptor beta chains were read from a single sample in a study of blood T cell repertoires in COVID-19. TCRdb's copy holds only in-frame clones and misses some; the assay was immunoSEQ multiplex PCR. The profile covers around 130,000 clones, with about four fifths appearing a single time and 9.5% to 13% taken by the ten largest. Sequencing was done on a sample of peripheral blood. These receptors originate from a human donor in a cohort sampled during active COVID-19. The CDR3 runs from the conserved cysteine through the conserved F or W. Each record gives: D gene, V gene, clone size, J gene, CDR3 protein, CDR3 DNA. D genes are given only for firm matches. Clone size is shown for a subset of rows, as once, few, many or a class of expanded clone.

-	TRBV6-2/TRBV6-3	-	TRBJ1-2	CASSSDGYGAYGYTF	TGTGCCAGCAGTTCGGACGGCTATGGGGCCTATGGCTACACCTTC
-	TRBV18	few	TRBJ1-1	CASSEQGANTEAFF	TGTGCCAGCTCAGAACAGGGAGCGAACACTGAAGCTTTCTTT
-	TRBV27	once	TRBJ2-5	CASSFKGGLFQETQYF	TGTGCCAGCAGTTTCAAAGGCGGGCTCTTCCAAGAGACCCAGTACTTC
TRBD2	TRBV6-2/TRBV6-3	-	TRBJ2-3	CASSYAASGATDTQYF	TGTGCCAGCAGTTACGCCGCTAGCGGGGCCACAGATACGCAGTATTTT
TRBD1	TRBV5-1	once	TRBJ2-7	CASSSGQGRSYEQYF	TGCGCCAGCAGCTCCGGACAGGGGCGCTCCTACGAGCAGTACTTC
TRBD2	TRBV27	few	TRBJ2-1	CASSFRQPRGTRYNEQFF	TGTGCCAGCAGTTTCCGACAACCTAGGGGGACTAGATACAATGAGCAGTTCTTC
TRBD1	TRBV6-5	-	TRBJ2-1	CASISRQGDNEQFF	TGTGCCAGCATCTCTAGACAGGGGGACAATGAGCAGTTCTTC
-	TRBV2	-	TRBJ1-1	CASIFGTVEAFF	TGTGCCAGCATATTCGGTACCGTTGAAGCTTTCTTT
-	TRBV2	-	TRBJ2-3	CASSRLEQTDTQYF	TGTGCCAGCAGTCGGTTGGAACAGACAGATACGCAGTATTTT
TRBD2	TRBV5-8	-	TRBJ2-2	CASSLQRGGRTGELFF	TGTGCCAGCAGCTTGCAGCGGGGGGGCCGGACCGGGGAGCTGTTTTTT
-	TRBV5-4	-	TRBJ2-7	CASSSDYSSYEQYF	TGTGCCAGCAGCTCGGACTATTCCTCCTACGAGCAGTACTTC
-	TRBV20-1	-	TRBJ2-5	CSAPPEETQYF	TGCAGTGCTCCGCCGGAAGAGACCCAGTACTTC
TRBD1	TRBV7-9	-	TRBJ2-7	CASSLGQGKGEQYF	TGTGCCAGCAGCCTAGGACAGGGAAAGGGCGAGCAGTACTTC
TRBD1	TRBV11-1	-	TRBJ1-1	CASSPFQGADTEAFF	TGTGCCAGCAGCCCTTTCCAGGGGGCTGACACTGAAGCTTTCTTT
-	TRBV18	-	TRBJ1-3	CASSPGVHSGNTIYF	TGTGCCAGCTCACCCGGAGTCCACTCTGGAAACACCATATATTTT
TRBD2	TRBV4-1	-	TRBJ2-1	CASRRGASGGRDEQFF	TGCGCCAGCAGGCGAGGGGCAAGCGGGGGTAGGGATGAGCAGTTCTTC
TRBD2	TRBV3-1/TRBV3-2	few	TRBJ2-5	CASSQLTSKETQYF	TGTGCCAGCAGCCAACTGACTAGCAAGGAGACCCAGTACTTC
-	TRBV10-2	once	TRBJ2-5	CASSLSRETQYF	TGCGCCAGCAGCCTTAGTCGGGAGACCCAGTACTTC
-	TRBV28	-	TRBJ2-1	CASSRRGVSYNEQFF	TGTGCCAGCAGTCGCAGGGGAGTTTCCTACAATGAGCAGTTCTTC
TRBD1	TRBV5-1	-	TRBJ2-7	CASSLPDRGYYEQYF	TGCGCCAGCAGCTTACCGGACAGGGGTTACTACGAGCAGTACTTC
-	TRBV5-1	-	TRBJ1-1	CASSPGGVLMNTEAFF	TGCGCCAGCAGCCCGGGGGGGGTACTCATGAACACTGAAGCTTTCTTT
-	TRBV11-2	-	TRBJ2-7	CASSLDGPYEQYF	TGTGCCAGCAGCTTAGATGGCCCCTACGAGCAGTACTTC
TRBD1	TRBV28	-	TRBJ1-2	CASSLDRQGAVGYGYTF	TGTGCCAGCAGTTTAGATCGGCAGGGGGCTGTTGGCTATGGCTACACCTTC
TRBD1	TRBV5-5	-	TRBJ1-5	CASSLGTGVWSNQPQHF	TGTGCCAGCAGCTTGGGGACAGGGGTCTGGAGCAATCAGCCCCAGCATTTT
TRBD1	TRBV28	-	TRBJ2-5	CASSARDRGWRETQYF	TGTGCCAGCAGTGCCCGGGACAGGGGGTGGCGAGAGACCCAGTACTTC
TRBD1	TRBV15	-	TRBJ1-1	CATSMGGTTGQGAAEAFF	TGTGCCACCAGCATGGGGGGAACGACGGGACAGGGGGCCGCTGAAGCTTTCTTT
-	TRBV24-1	-	TRBJ2-1	CATSDLNSRNEQFF	TGTGCCACCAGTGATTTGAATAGCCGTAATGAGCAGTTCTTC
TRBD1	TRBV5-1	-	TRBJ1-1	CASSLVAGQGNTEAFF	TGCGCCAGCAGCTTGGTTGCGGGACAGGGGAACACTGAAGCTTTCTTT
-	TRBV4-3	-	TRBJ2-5	CASSQGQRAETQYF	TGCGCCAGCAGCCAGGGACAGCGGGCAGAGACCCAGTACTTC
TRBD2	TRBV9	-	TRBJ2-7	CASSVALAGIYEQYF	TGTGCCAGCAGCGTAGCTCTAGCGGGGATTTATGAGCAGTACTTC
-	TRBV5-1	-	TRBJ1-2	CASSLGGANYGYTF	TGCGCCAGCAGCTTGGGGGGCGCGAACTATGGCTACACCTTC
TRBD1	TRBV6-2/TRBV6-3	-	TRBJ1-5	CASSARTGALWGAQHF	TGTGCCAGCAGTGCCCGGACAGGAGCCCTTTGGGGAGCCCAGCATTTT
-	TRBV20-1	-	TRBJ1-5	CSASRNNQPQHF	TGCAGTGCTAGTCGTAACAATCAGCCCCAGCATTTT
TRBD2	TRBV11-2	-	TRBJ2-3	CASSSWTSGGTDTQYF	TGTGCCAGCAGCTCCTGGACTAGCGGGGGCACAGATACGCAGTATTTT
TRBD2	TRBV18	-	TRBJ2-3	CASSPGTSGGPGTDTQYF	TGTGCCAGCTCACCCGGGACTAGCGGGGGGCCAGGCACAGATACGCAGTATTTT
TRBD1	TRBV19	-	TRBJ1-2	CASSPPTGANYGYTF	TGTGCCAGTAGTCCCCCGACAGGGGCTAACTATGGCTACACCTTC
-	TRBV4-3	-	TRBJ1-1	CASSQDNLATEAFF	TGCGCCAGCAGCCAAGATAACCTCGCGACTGAAGCTTTCTTT
TRBD1	TRBV2	-	TRBJ1-2	CASRADRVDGYTF	TGTGCCAGCAGAGCCGACAGGGTCGATGGCTACACCTTC
-	TRBV5-1	-	TRBJ2-7	CASSPRQTLSYEQYF	TGCGCCAGCAGCCCGCGACAGACCCTCTCCTACGAGCAGTACTTC
-	TRBV2	-	TRBJ2-3	CASSGPGLDTDTQYF	TGTGCCAGCAGTGGACCGGGACTCGACACAGATACGCAGTATTTT
-	TRBV5-1	once	TRBJ1-2	CASRETGSYGYTF	TGCGCCAGCAGGGAGACAGGTTCCTATGGCTACACCTTC
-	TRBV14	-	TRBJ2-7	CASSQDQAPPCEQYF	TGTGCCAGCAGCCAAGATCAGGCCCCCCCCTGCGAGCAGTACTTC
TRBD1	TRBV6-5	-	TRBJ1-2	CASSPSRGQGYGYTF	TGTGCCAGCAGTCCCTCAAGGGGACAGGGCTATGGCTACACCTTC
-	TRBV10-2	-	TRBJ2-5	CASGRGGGQFRETQYF	TGCGCCAGCGGGAGGGGGGGCGGCCAATTCCGGGAGACCCAGTACTTC
TRBD1	TRBV27	few	TRBJ1-6	CASSHAGTGGAPLHF	TGTGCCAGCAGCCATGCCGGGACAGGGGGGGCACCCCTCCACTTT